The clone carrying this T cell receptor (beta chain) was found a few times. Its antigen is currently unknown. These data come from a study of post-analysis software for immune sequencing data. Study-wide background: The cohort encompassed relapsing-remitting, secondary progressive and progressive-relapsing multiple sclerosis disease courses. Overall study findings and caveats: People with multiple sclerosis had a significantly lower normalized Chao1 diversity than controls did. TRBV5-6, TRBV5-1 and TRBV20-1 were among four or five TRBV segments more frequent in patients than controls.

Unique molecular identifiers were present in the TCR beta cDNA libraries. Some 500,000 cDNA molecules were obtained per 1 to 10 million input T cells. TCRdb reanalysed the PCR reads using MiXCR and keeps one entry per CDR3 protein. The sample yields some 260,000 distinct CDR3 sequences, 30% to 45% seen once. The V end was cut by 7 bases, the J end by 1 base, with 10 bases between. CDR3 length equals 13 residues. Per germline, CDR1 MDHEN and CDR2 SYDVKM. The rearrangement joins TRBV28 to TRBJ1-1, with D maybe TRBD1 (5 bases). Sequencing used blood. The sequence came from a girl aged 5 to 17 with multiple sclerosis. The CDR3 here is CASIGGTNTEAFF. In DNA, the CDR3 is TGTGCCAGCATCGGGGGGACGAACACTGAAGCTTTCTTT.